The clone carrying this T cell receptor (beta chain) was seen more than once but under ten times. Antigen unknown. The time point was: newly diagnosed GD, antithyroid drugs for less than 3 months. PBMC-extracted RNA yielded the TCR library. The sample comes from a study of regulatory T cells in long-lasting Graves disease. Both iRepertoire HTBI primers and Arm-PCR of CDR3 regions were used to build the TCR beta libraries. TCRdb processed the multiplex PCR reads anew with MiXCR; each CDR3 protein has one entry. The repertoire consists of roughly 410,000 distinct CDR3 sequences, with about 15% occurring once and the leading ten covering approximately 7.8%. CDR1 LGHNA and CDR2 YNFKEQ come from the germline V gene. V lost 4 bases and J lost 5; bases outside the gene matches: 8. The CDR3 extends over 15 amino acids. Study results and caveats: Favored usage of TRBV28, TRBJ1-2 and TRBJ2-5 was recorded in persistent disease.

The same data also went into a second study, on T cells in Graves' hyperthyroidism and ophthalmopathy. This second report adds: Ophthalmopathy onset followed model prediction by a median approximately six months.

The receptor's source is a woman aged 40-49 years with Graves disease. This chain links TRBV4-2 with TRBJ2-7, with 10 bases that match TRBD2. The sequences come from peripheral blood mononuclear cells (PBMCs), collected at new diagnosis, from a patient treated with antithyroid drugs. The CDR3 nucleotides are TGTGCCAGCAGCCGAGCTAGCGGGAGTGGCAACGAGCAGTACTTC. Translating gives CASSRASGSGNEQYF.